The T cell receptor (beta chain) described here comes from a study of blood T cell repertoires in COVID-19. Produced via immunoSEQ multiplex PCR; TCRdb's table is partial and in-frame only. This table has 250,000 or so clones, approximately 88% appearing once. With 6 bases removed from V and 5 bases from J, the gap between germline ends came to 13 bases. CDR3 length: 14 residues. Germline V gives CDR1 MNHEY, CDR2 SVGAGI. This TCR was recovered from a woman in her 40s who had been exposed to COVID-19. The V call is TRBV6-5, the J call TRBJ1-4, with D possibly matching TRBD1 (5 bases). Sequencing input: PBMCs or T cells enriched from blood (not recorded which). CDR3 region: CASSSGGKNEKLFF. Here the CDR3 DNA reads TGTGCCAGCAGCTCCGGGGGAAAGAATGAAAAACTGTTTTTT.